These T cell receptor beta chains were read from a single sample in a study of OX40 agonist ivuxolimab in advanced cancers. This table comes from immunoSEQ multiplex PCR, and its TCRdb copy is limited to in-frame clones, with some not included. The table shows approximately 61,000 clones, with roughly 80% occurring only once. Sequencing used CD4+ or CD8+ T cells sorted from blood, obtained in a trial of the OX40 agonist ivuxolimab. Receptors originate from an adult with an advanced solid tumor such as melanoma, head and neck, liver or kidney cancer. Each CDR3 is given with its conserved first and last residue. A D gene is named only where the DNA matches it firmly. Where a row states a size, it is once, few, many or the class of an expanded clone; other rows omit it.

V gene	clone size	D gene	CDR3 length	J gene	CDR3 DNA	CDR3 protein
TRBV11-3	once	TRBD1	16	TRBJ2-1	TGTGCCAGCAGCCGTGGGTCAACAGGGGCCTACAATGAGCAGTTCTTC	CASSRGSTGAYNEQFF
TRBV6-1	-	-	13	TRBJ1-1	TGTGCCAGCAGCGAGAGTTGGGGAATTAAAGCTTTCTTT	CASSESWGIKAFF
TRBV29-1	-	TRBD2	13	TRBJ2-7	TGCAGCGTGGCTTCCGGGGGGGCCTACGAGCAGTACTTC	CSVASGGAYEQYF
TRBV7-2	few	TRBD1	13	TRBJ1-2	TGTGCCAGCTGGGACAGATTAAACTATGGCTACACCTTC	CASWDRLNYGYTF
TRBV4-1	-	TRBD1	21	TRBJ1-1	TGCGCCAGCAGCCAAGAAGGGGCAGGGGGCGCGCCCCCGCCTATGAACACTGAAGCTTTCTTT	CASSQEGAGGAPPPMNTEAFF
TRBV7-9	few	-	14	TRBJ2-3	TGTGCCAGCAGCTTAGCGGGTACGGCAGATACGCAGTATTTT	CASSLAGTADTQYF
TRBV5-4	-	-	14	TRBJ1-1	TGTGCCAGCAGCGGTGGTCTCGTAGTGGGGGAAGCTTTCTTT	CASSGGLVVGEAFF
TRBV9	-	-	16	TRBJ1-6	TGTGCCAGCAGCGTAGATGTGGGGGATGGCAATTCACCCCTCCACTTT	CASSVDVGDGNSPLHF
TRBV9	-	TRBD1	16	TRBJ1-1	TGTGCCAGCAGCGTAGGCCAGGGGGCCAGGAACACTGAAGCTTTCTTT	CASSVGQGARNTEAFF
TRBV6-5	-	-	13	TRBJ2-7	TGTGCCAGCCAGGGGGGGGCTTCCTACGAGCAGTACTTC	CASQGGASYEQYF
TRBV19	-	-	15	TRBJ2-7	TGTGCCAGTAGTTTCTTACCGGACGGATCCTACGAGCAGTACTTC	CASSFLPDGSYEQYF
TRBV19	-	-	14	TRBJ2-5	TGTGCCAGTAGTATCGGGACTTCACAAGAGACCCAGTACTTC	CASSIGTSQETQYF
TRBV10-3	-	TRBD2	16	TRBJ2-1	TGTGCCATCAGTGATACTAGCGGGGGCTCCTACAATGAGCAGTTCTTC	CAISDTSGGSYNEQFF
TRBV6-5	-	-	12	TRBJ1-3	TGTGCCAGTACAGGGTGGGGAAACACCATATATTTT	CASTGWGNTIYF
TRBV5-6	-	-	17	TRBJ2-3	TGTGCCAGCAGCCCGGGGGACATTTCCTCCTGGACAGATACGCAGTATTTT	CASSPGDISSWTDTQYF
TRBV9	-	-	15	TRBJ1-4	TGTGCCAGCAGCGTAGGGTGGGACGGAGGTGAAAAACTGTTTTTT	CASSVGWDGGEKLFF
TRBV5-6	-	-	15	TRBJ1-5	TGTGCCAGCAGCCGGAAGGGACCTAGCAATCAGCCCCAGCATTTT	CASSRKGPSNQPQHF
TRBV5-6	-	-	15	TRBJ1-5	TGTGCCAGCACCAAGGGGGGCTGGAGCAATCAGCCCCAGCATTTT	CASTKGGWSNQPQHF
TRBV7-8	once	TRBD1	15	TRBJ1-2	TGTGCCAGCAGCGCAGGGGACAGAACTAACTATGGCTACACCTTC	CASSAGDRTNYGYTF
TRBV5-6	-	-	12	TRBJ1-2	TGTGCCAGCAGCTTCCGACAGGCCCGGCGCCGCTTC	CASSFRQARRRF
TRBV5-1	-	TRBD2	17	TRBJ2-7	TGCGCCAGCAGCCCTGTGGGACTAGCGGGGGGGCCGCACGAGCAGTACTTC	CASSPVGLAGGPHEQYF
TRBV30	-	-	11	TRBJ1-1	TGTGCCTGGAGTATCAACACTGAAGCTTTCTTT	CAWSINTEAFF
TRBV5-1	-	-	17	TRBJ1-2	TGCGCCAGCAGCTTCGCCCGACAGGATACAGCTAACTATGGCTACACCTTC	CASSFARQDTANYGYTF
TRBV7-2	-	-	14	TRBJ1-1	TGTGCCAGCACCCAGGTCCCGGGGAGGACTGAAGCTTTCTTT	CASTQVPGRTEAFF
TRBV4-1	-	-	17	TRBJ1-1	TGCGCCAGCAGCCAACGGCACGGGGTTGTCTTGAACACTGAAGCTTTCTTT	CASSQRHGVVLNTEAFF
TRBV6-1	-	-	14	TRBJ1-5	TGTGCCAGCAACCCGACCGGGCTCAATCAGCCCCAGCATTTT	CASNPTGLNQPQHF
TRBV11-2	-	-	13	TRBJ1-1	TGTGCCAGCAGCTTATTCCGGGGAAACAAAGCTTTCTTT	CASSLFRGNKAFF
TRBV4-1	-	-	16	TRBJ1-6	TGCGCCAGCAGCCAAGAAGGTCGACAGTTGAATTCACCCCTCCACTTT	CASSQEGRQLNSPLHF
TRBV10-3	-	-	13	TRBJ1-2	TGTGCCATCAGCCCGACACTTAACTATGGCTACACCTTC	CAISPTLNYGYTF
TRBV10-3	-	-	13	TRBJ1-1	TGTGCCATCAGTGAGTCAGGGGAAGGTGAAGCTTTCTTT	CAISESGEGEAFF
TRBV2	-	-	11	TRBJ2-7	TGTGCCAGCAGTACCTCTCGAGAGCAGTACTTC	CASSTSREQYF
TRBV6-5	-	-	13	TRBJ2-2	TGTGCCAGCAGAGATCCGTTAATCGGGGAGCTGTTTTTT	CASRDPLIGELFF
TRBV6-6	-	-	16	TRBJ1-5	TGTGCCAGCAGTGGGACGGGGTCCAGGTGGAATCAGCCCCAGCATTTT	CASSGTGSRWNQPQHF
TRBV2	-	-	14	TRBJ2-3	TGTGCCAGCAGCCAGGGGTCGAGGACAGATACGCAGTATTTT	CASSQGSRTDTQYF
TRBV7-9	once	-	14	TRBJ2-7	TGTGCCAGCAGCTTAGCGGGGCTGATCTACGAGCAGTACTTC	CASSLAGLIYEQYF
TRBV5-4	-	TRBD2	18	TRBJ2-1	TGTGCCAGCAGCAGATCGGGACTAGCGGGGGGGTCCTACAATGAGCAGTTCTTC	CASSRSGLAGGSYNEQFF
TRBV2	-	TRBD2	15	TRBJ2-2	TGTGCCAGCAGGCTAGCGGGGGGACTCACCGGGGAGCTGTTTTTT	CASRLAGGLTGELFF
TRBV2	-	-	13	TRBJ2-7	TGTGCCAGCAGAACCCTGGGGGGAGCCGAGCAGTACTTC	CASRTLGGAEQYF
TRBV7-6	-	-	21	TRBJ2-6	TGTGCCAGCAGCTTAAAGGGGAGAGACCCCCGGAGGGGGTCTGGGGCCAACGTCCTGACTTTC	CASSLKGRDPRRGSGANVLTF
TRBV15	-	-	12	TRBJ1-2	TGTGCCACCAGCCGTGGGCTTGGAGGCTACACCTTC	CATSRGLGGYTF
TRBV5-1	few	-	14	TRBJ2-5	TGCGCCAGCAGCCCGGTTTCGGGGGAAGAGACCCAGTACTTC	CASSPVSGEETQYF